This TCR beta chain comes out of a study of OX40 agonist ivuxolimab in advanced cancers. The germline gives CDR1 SGHTA, CDR2 FQGNSA. J gave up 5 bases and V 5 bases, and 5 bases lay outside the gene matches. CDR3 length: 13 residues. The protocol was immunoSEQ multiplex PCR, while the TCRdb copy is restricted to in-frame clones and leaves out a portion. Among tens of thousands of clones listed, about 91% were seen once. Material: CD4+ or CD8+ T cells sorted from blood, obtained in a trial of the OX40 agonist ivuxolimab. This TCR was sampled from an adult with an advanced solid tumor such as melanoma, head and neck, liver or kidney cancer. The chain recombines TRBV7-2 with TRBJ2-5, with 7 bases aligning to TRBD2. CDR3 sequence: CASSTRTRETQYF. In DNA form, the CDR3 reads TGTGCCAGCAGCACTAGGACTAGGGAGACCCAGTACTTC.